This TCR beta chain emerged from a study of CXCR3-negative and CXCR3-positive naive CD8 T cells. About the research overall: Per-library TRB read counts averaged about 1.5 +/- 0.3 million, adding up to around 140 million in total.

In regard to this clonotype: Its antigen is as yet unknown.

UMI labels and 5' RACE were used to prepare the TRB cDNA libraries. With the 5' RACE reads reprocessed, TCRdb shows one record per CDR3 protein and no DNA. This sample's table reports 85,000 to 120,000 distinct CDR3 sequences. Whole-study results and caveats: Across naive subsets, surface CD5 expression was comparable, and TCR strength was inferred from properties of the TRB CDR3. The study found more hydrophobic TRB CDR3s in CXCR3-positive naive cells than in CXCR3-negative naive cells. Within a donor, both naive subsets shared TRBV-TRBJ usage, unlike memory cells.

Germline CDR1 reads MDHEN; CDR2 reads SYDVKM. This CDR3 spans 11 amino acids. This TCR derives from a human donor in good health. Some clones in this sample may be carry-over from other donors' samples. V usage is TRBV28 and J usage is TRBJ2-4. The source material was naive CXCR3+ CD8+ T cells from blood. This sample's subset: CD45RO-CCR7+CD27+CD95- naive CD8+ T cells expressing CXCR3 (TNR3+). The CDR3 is CASRGTAPMYF.